The rows below give T cell receptor beta chains drawn from one sample of a study of beta chain features in type 1 diabetes. Only in-frame clones appear in the TCRdb table, and some are missing; sequencing was by immunoSEQ multiplex PCR. The sample records around 250,000 clones, roughly 14% being singletons. Sequencing input: naive CD4+ T cells from blood. Source of these receptors: a man aged 25-45 years with type 1 diabetes. CDR3s include the opening cysteine and the closing phenylalanine or tryptophan. D genes are given only for firm matches. The size entry is marked missing in some rows and otherwise reads once, few, many or a size class.

clone size: .
J gene: TRBJ1-1
D gene: .
V gene: TRBV11-3
CDR3 protein: CASSAAGLPNTEAFF
CDR3 DNA: TGTGCCAGCAGCGCCGCAGGCTTACCGAACACTGAAGCTTTCTTT

clone size: .
J gene: TRBJ1-4
D gene: TRBD1
V gene: TRBV5-4
CDR3 protein: CASSADRDGEKLFF
CDR3 DNA: TGTGCCAGCAGCGCGGACAGGGATGGGGAAAAACTGTTTTTT

clone size: .
J gene: TRBJ1-2
D gene: TRBD1
V gene: TRBV5-1
CDR3 protein: CASRTGTGDHTF
CDR3 DNA: TGCGCCAGCAGGACCGGGACAGGGGACCACACCTTC

clone size: .
J gene: TRBJ1-2
D gene: .
V gene: TRBV25-1
CDR3 protein: CASSAGSPYGYTF
CDR3 DNA: TGTGCCAGCAGTGCAGGGTCTCCCTATGGCTACACCTTC

clone size: .
J gene: TRBJ2-5
D gene: TRBD1
V gene: TRBV5-1
CDR3 protein: CASSPGTGAGETQYF
CDR3 DNA: TGCGCCAGCAGCCCAGGGACAGGGGCTGGAGAGACCCAGTACTTC

clone size: few
J gene: TRBJ2-7
D gene: .
V gene: TRBV30
CDR3 protein: CAWSAAVYEQYF
CDR3 DNA: TGTGCCTGGAGTGCGGCGGTCTACGAGCAGTACTTC

clone size: .
J gene: TRBJ2-1
D gene: TRBD2
V gene: TRBV6-6
CDR3 protein: CASSYPGTSGSREQFF
CDR3 DNA: TGTGCCAGCAGTTACCCGGGGACTAGCGGGAGCCGTGAGCAGTTCTTC

clone size: .
J gene: TRBJ2-1
D gene: TRBD2
V gene: TRBV18
CDR3 protein: CASSPGLAGAFGYNEQFF
CDR3 DNA: TGTGCCAGCTCACCCGGACTAGCGGGAGCATTTGGGTACAATGAGCAGTTCTTC

clone size: .
J gene: TRBJ2-1
D gene: .
V gene: TRBV29-1
CDR3 protein: CSVEAGVAYNEQFF
CDR3 DNA: TGCAGCGTTGAAGCCGGAGTAGCCTACAATGAGCAGTTCTTC

clone size: few
J gene: TRBJ1-6
D gene: TRBD1
V gene: TRBV2
CDR3 protein: CASSDEGRTGDSPLHF
CDR3 DNA: TGTGCCAGCAGTGATGAGGGAAGAACAGGGGATTCACCCCTCCACTTT

clone size: few
J gene: TRBJ2-5
D gene: TRBD2
V gene: TRBV14
CDR3 protein: CASSSTSGGETQYF
CDR3 DNA: TGTGCCAGCAGCTCGACTAGCGGGGGAGAGACCCAGTACTTC

clone size: .
J gene: TRBJ1-1
D gene: .
V gene: TRBV7-2
CDR3 protein: CASSWDGGSQAFF
CDR3 DNA: TGTGCCAGCAGCTGGGACGGGGGGTCCCAAGCTTTCTTT

clone size: .
J gene: TRBJ1-2
D gene: TRBD1
V gene: TRBV29-1
CDR3 protein: CSAARQGNGYTF
CDR3 DNA: TGCAGCGCGGCCAGACAGGGCAATGGCTACACCTTC

clone size: .
J gene: TRBJ2-1
D gene: .
V gene: TRBV2
CDR3 protein: CASSTQRSSYNEQFF
CDR3 DNA: TGTGCCAGCAGCACACAGAGAAGCTCCTACAATGAGCAGTTCTTC

clone size: few
J gene: TRBJ2-2
D gene: TRBD1
V gene: TRBV6-1
CDR3 protein: CATGTGSNTGELFF
CDR3 DNA: TGTGCCACGGGGACAGGCAGCAACACCGGGGAGCTGTTTTTT

clone size: .
J gene: TRBJ1-3
D gene: TRBD1
V gene: TRBV10-3
CDR3 protein: CAISSTDRLLGNTIYF
CDR3 DNA: TGTGCCATCAGTTCTACGGACAGGCTCCTGGGAAACACCATATATTTT

clone size: few
J gene: TRBJ2-3
D gene: TRBD2
V gene: TRBV6-5
CDR3 protein: CASSRRGGYKDTQYF
CDR3 DNA: TGTGCCAGCAGTAGGCGGGGGGGCTATAAGGATACGCAGTATTTT

clone size: .
J gene: TRBJ2-3
D gene: TRBD2
V gene: TRBV30
CDR3 protein: CAWSDKAGGADTQYF
CDR3 DNA: TGTGCCTGGAGTGATAAAGCGGGAGGAGCGGATACGCAGTATTTT

clone size: .
J gene: TRBJ2-1
D gene: .
V gene: TRBV29-1
CDR3 protein: CSVGPQGRNEQFF
CDR3 DNA: TGCAGCGTCGGACCCCAGGGTCGGAATGAGCAGTTCTTC

clone size: few
J gene: TRBJ1-5
D gene: .
V gene: TRBV27
CDR3 protein: CASSFSGVIGNQPQHF
CDR3 DNA: TGTGCCAGCAGTTTCTCAGGGGTCATAGGAAATCAGCCCCAGCATTTT

clone size: few
J gene: TRBJ1-1
D gene: TRBD1
V gene: TRBV5-1
CDR3 protein: CASSSTGGTEAFF
CDR3 DNA: TGCGCCAGCAGCTCAACAGGGGGTACTGAAGCTTTCTTT

clone size: .
J gene: TRBJ1-2
D gene: TRBD1
V gene: TRBV7-9
CDR3 protein: CASSFTGGAVGGYTF
CDR3 DNA: TGTGCCAGCAGCTTCACAGGGGGCGCGGTGGGCGGCTACACCTTC

clone size: few
J gene: TRBJ2-5
D gene: .
V gene: TRBV7-9
CDR3 protein: CASSLAEGPRDF
CDR3 DNA: TGTGCCAGCAGCTTGGCGGAGGGCCCTCGAGACTTC